The 17 T cell receptor beta chains below were found in one sample sequenced in a study of cytomegalovirus exposure and HLA in healthy donors. Clones were sequenced by immunoSEQ multiplex PCR, and TCRdb holds only the in-frame ones, with some missing. The table lists hundreds of thousands of clones, 86% of them singletons. Specimen: PBMCs. All receptors derive from a young woman in good health and CMV-seronegative.

The chain has TRBV2 and TRBJ2-6; a possible D gene is TRBD1 (5 bases). This CDR3 has 16 residues. Germline CDR1 SNHLY, CDR2 FYNNEI. V was trimmed by 7 bases and J by 1 base, leaving 14 bases between them. Here the CDR3 reads CASIRGRASGANVLTF. CDR3 DNA: TGTGCCAGCATAAGGGGCAGGGCGTCTGGGGCCAACGTCCTGACTTTC.

The rearrangement joins TRBV28 to TRBJ1-2; 9 positions match TRBD1. Looked up from germline, CDR1 is MDHEN and CDR2 is SYDVKM. Germline trimming cut 5 bases from V and 2 bases from J; bases unmatched to any gene: 15. The CDR3 has 18 amino acids. This chain's CDR3 is CASSPIGGQGIDNYGYTF. CDR3 DNA sequence: TGTGCCAGCAGTCCAATCGGGGGACAGGGAATAGACAACTATGGCTACACCTTC.

This clone was detected only once. The rearrangement links TRBV6-5 to TRBJ2-1; 13 nucleotides align to TRBD2. The germline V gene encodes CDR1 MNHEY and CDR2 SVGAGI. There are 16 residues in the CDR3. The V and J ends lost 0 bases and 9 bases, in that order; junction bases with no gene match: 5. The DNA for the CDR3 is TGTGCCAGCAGTTACTCCGGACTAGCGGGGGCACGTGAGCAGTTCTTC. This encodes CASSYSGLAGAREQFF.

The genes are TRBV15 and TRBJ2-3, with 14 nucleotides matching TRBD2. Trimming cost V 2 bases and J 0 bases; bases outside gene matches: 13. This CDR3 is 21 amino acids long. CDR1 is LNHNV and CDR2 is YYDKDF in the germline V gene (reference sequence). CDR3 nucleotide sequence: TGTGCCACCAGCAGATCCAAGGGACTAGCGGGAGAGAGAACGAGCACAGATACGCAGTATTTT. This codes for CATSRSKGLAGERTSTDTQYF.

The V call is TRBV2, the J call TRBJ2-1; D is uncertain. Germline assignment: CDR1 SNHLY and CDR2 FYNNEI. This CDR3 region has 12 residues. Trimming took off 2 bases at V and 10 bases at J, with 9 bases between the two ends. The CDR3 loop reads CASSETTAEQFF. CDR3 sequence (DNA): TGTGCCAGCAGTGAAACCACAGCCGAGCAGTTCTTC.

The chain uses TRBV27 and TRBJ2-3; 11 positions agree with TRBD2. The trim removed 2 bases at V and 4 bases at J, leaving 5 bases unmatched. This CDR3 contains 16 residues. Germline V CDR1 and CDR2: MNHEY, SMNVEV (reference sequence). The CDR3 reads CASSLVAGGPPDTQYF. The CDR3 nucleotides are TGTGCCAGCAGTTTAGTAGCGGGAGGGCCTCCAGATACGCAGTATTTT.

The chain couples TRBV18 to TRBJ1-1; D not certain. Looked up from germline, CDR1 is KGHSH and CDR2 is LQKENI. This CDR3 has 15 amino acids. The V gene lost 3 bases and the J gene lost 4 bases, with 15 bases spanning the gap. This CDR3 reads CASSPRGQAATEAFF. In DNA form, the CDR3 reads TGTGCCAGCTCACCCCGAGGGCAGGCCGCCACTGAAGCTTTCTTT.

The V and J genes are TRBV4-1 and TRBJ1-1; TRBD1 aligns across 9 bases. Germline V gives CDR1 MGHRA, CDR2 YSYEKL. The V segment lost 3 bases and the J segment 4 bases; nucleotides outside the gene matches: 6. The CDR3 loop spans 15 amino acids. The CDR3 spells CASSHVQGASTEAFF. CDR3 nucleotides: TGCGCCAGCAGCCATGTACAGGGGGCGTCCACTGAAGCTTTCTTT.

The CDR3 here is CASSQGGRLLQYF. As DNA, the CDR3 is TGCGCCAGCAGCCAAGGGGGGCGCCTTCTTCAGTACTTC. The gene calls are TRBV4-1 and TRBJ2-7; possible D gene TRBD1, 6 bases. The length of the CDR3 is 13 residues. V lost 1 base to trimming and J lost 10 bases, with 14 bases between them. Germline loops: CDR1 MGHRA, CDR2 YSYEKL.

The V and J genes are TRBV7-6 and TRBJ2-5; 7 bases agree with TRBD2. Germline trimming cut 0 bases from V and 4 bases from J; bases unmatched to any gene: 5. The CDR3 is made up of 15 amino acids. The germline V gene has CDR1 SGHVS and CDR2 FNYEAQ. The CDR3 protein is CASSLALREAETQYF. As DNA, the CDR3 is TGTGCCAGCAGCTTAGCGCTCCGGGAGGCAGAGACCCAGTACTTC.

This chain connects TRBV6-4 to TRBJ2-5, with D possibly matching TRBD1 (7 bases). The V gene lost 2 bases and the J gene lost 3 bases, with 16 bases spanning the gap. CDR1 is MRHNA and CDR2 is SNTAGT in the germline V gene. CDR3 size: 16 residues. CDR3 DNA sequence: TGTGCCAGCAGTGACCGGAGGGGGCCTTCGGAAGAGACCCAGTACTTC. Translated, it gives CASSDRRGPSEETQYF.

The gene calls are TRBV29-1 and TRBJ1-1, with 12 bases lining up with TRBD1. Trimming removed 6 bases from V and 5 bases from J; junction bases left unmatched: 4. This CDR3 contains 13 residues. CDR1 and CDR2 from the germline V gene are SQVTM and ANQGSEA. The CDR3 here is CSVGQGAYTEAFF. CDR3 sequence (DNA): TGCAGCGTGGGACAGGGGGCTTATACTGAAGCTTTCTTT.

This clone was recorded once. This chain uses TRBV5-1 with TRBJ1-2; D is unclear. Trimming removed 0 bases at V and 0 bases at J, with 3 bases between. The CDR3 loop spans 13 amino acids. The germline CDR1 and CDR2 sequences are SGHRS and YFSETQ. The CDR3 DNA sequence: TGCGCCAGCAGCTTGGAGCCTAACTATGGCTACACCTTC. This sequence encodes CASSLEPNYGYTF.

The chain couples TRBV27 to TRBJ1-1, with D tentatively TRBD1 (6 bases). Trimming left V 2 bases short and J 0 bases short, with 13 bases between. CDR1 is MNHEY, CDR2 SMNVEV, per germline (reference sequence). CDR3 length: 16 residues. The CDR3 loop reads CASSLRLTGLNTEAFF. CDR3 coding DNA: TGTGCCAGCAGTTTACGGCTTACAGGGCTGAACACTGAAGCTTTCTTT.

The V call is TRBV19, the J call TRBJ2-7; 10 bases line up with TRBD2. The CDR3 totals 15 residues. Germline trimming cut 5 bases from V and 2 bases from J; bases unmatched to any gene: 6. CDR1 is LNHDA, CDR2 SQIVND, per germline (reference sequence). In nucleotides, the CDR3 is TGTGCCAGTAGTGTAGCGGGAGGACTAACCTACGAGCAGTACTTC. Translated: CASSVAGGLTYEQYF. Supplemented by reference TRBV19 and TRBJ2-7, the full variable domain reads DGGITQSPKYLFRKEGQNVTLSCEQNLNHDAMYWYRQDPGQGLRLIYYSQIVNDFQKGDIAEGYSVSREKKESFPLTVTSAQKNPTAFYLCASSVAGGLTYEQYFGPGTRLTVT.

V is TRBV21-1 and J is TRBJ1-2. TRBV21-1 is given as a pseudogene. The CDR3 is made up of 13 amino acids. The CDR3 DNA reads TGTGCCAGCAGCAAGAGGGTTTCTGGTGGCTACACCTTC. It codes for CASSKRVSGGYTF.

The rearrangement uses TRBV6-4 and TRBJ2-3, with TRBD2 matching over 14 bases. The V gene's germline CDR1 is MRHNA and CDR2 SNTAGT. This CDR3 contains 16 residues. Trimming at V came to 2 bases and at J to 4 bases, leaving 2 bases not matched to a gene. In DNA, the CDR3 is TGTGCCAGCAGTGACGCGGGACTAGCGGGGGCAGATACGCAGTATTTT. This codes for CASSDAGLAGADTQYF.